A single sample is the source of the 20 T cell receptor beta chains below, sequenced in a study of cytomegalovirus exposure and HLA in healthy donors. PCR was performed using 60 Vbeta and 13 Jbeta primers. Some clones are missing from TCRdb's copy, which holds only in-frame ones; the method was immunoSEQ multiplex PCR. Of about 130,000 clones listed, approximately 79% are singletons. Sequenced: PBMCs. These receptors were collected from a man aged 18 to 29 in good health and CMV-seropositive.

This clone was counted between two and nine times. The rearrangement links TRBV7-8 to TRBJ2-7; 7 bases map to TRBD2. CDR1 is SGHVS, CDR2 FQNEAQ, per germline. This CDR3 contains 16 residues. Losses at the gene ends were 1 base for V and 2 bases for J; bases not matched to a gene: 8. The CDR3 DNA sequence: TGTGCCAGCAGCTTAGGACAACTAGCGAGAACCTACGAGCAGTACTTC. Encoded protein: CASSLGQLARTYEQYF.

The chain is built from TRBV9 and TRBJ2-7; the match to TRBD2 covers 8 bases. The CDR3 spans 14 residues. Germline trimming cut 0 bases from V and 6 bases from J; bases unmatched to any gene: 5. Germline V CDR1 and CDR2: SGDLS, YYNGEE. The CDR3 protein is CASSVAGGPSEQYF. The CDR3 DNA follows: TGTGCCAGCAGCGTAGCGGGAGGGCCTTCCGAGCAGTACTTC.

The chain recombines TRBV28 with TRBJ2-7; possible D gene TRBD2, 6 bases. Per the germline V gene, CDR1 is MDHEN and CDR2 is SYDVKM. The CDR3 length is 13 residues. V was pared by 2 bases and J by 2 bases, with 7 bases between. CDR3 nucleotide sequence: TGTGCCAGCAGTTTAGCGGGGCCCTACGAGCAGTACTTC. Translated: CASSLAGPYEQYF.

V usage is TRBV27 and J usage is TRBJ2-2, with 10 bases that match TRBD2. The length of the CDR3 is 16 residues. CDR1 and CDR2 (germline): MNHEY, SMNVEV (reference sequence). V was pared by 3 bases and J by 7 bases, with 8 bases of the junction left unmatched. This CDR3 is CASSFRSGRVNGELFF. DNA of the CDR3: TGTGCCAGCAGTTTCCGGAGCGGGAGGGTCAACGGGGAGCTGTTTTTT.

J is TRBJ2-1 and V is TRBV29-1; D is unresolved. With 3 bases removed from V and 0 bases from J, the gap between germline ends came to 3 bases. CDR1 and CDR2 from the germline V gene are SQVTM and ANQGSEA. The CDR3 is 12 amino acids. The CDR3 reads CSVDSSYNEQFF. The CDR3, as DNA: TGCAGCGTTGATAGCTCCTACAATGAGCAGTTCTTC.

J is TRBJ2-7 and V is TRBV6-5, with 7 bases lining up with TRBD2. Germline V lookup: CDR1 MNHEY, CDR2 SVGAGI. With V trimmed by 6 bases and J by 6 bases, 8 bases remained unmatched. CDR3 length: 13 amino acids. CDR3 sequence: CASSTGGSAEQYF. CDR3 nucleotide sequence: TGTGCCAGCAGCACGGGGGGTTCGGCCGAGCAGTACTTC.

V is TRBV27 and J is TRBJ2-3; TRBD1 agrees at 7 bases. Germline values: CDR1 MNHEY, CDR2 SMNVEV (reference sequence). With 10 bases clipped from V and 0 bases from J, the junction kept 4 bases outside the gene matches. The CDR3 extends over 13 amino acids. CDR3 loop: CATWDSSTDTQYF. The CDR3 bases are TGTGCCACCTGGGACAGTAGCACAGATACGCAGTATTTT.

The CDR3 DNA follows: TGCAGCGTTGGGGCAGGGCCTGAGACCCAGTACTTC. As protein: CSVGAGPETQYF. The chain employs TRBV29-1 and TRBJ2-5, with D maybe TRBD1 (5 bases). Germline CDR1 SQVTM, CDR2 ANQGSEA. The CDR3 has 12 amino acids. The germline V and J ends were trimmed by 4 bases and 5 bases, with 11 bases remaining between them.

The rearrangement uses TRBV5-4 and TRBJ2-7, with TRBD2 identical over 10 bases. This CDR3 contains 14 residues. CDR1 is SGHNT and CDR2 is YYREEE in the germline V gene (reference sequence). V gave up 0 bases and J gave up 6 bases; unmatched junction bases: 3. Here the CDR3 reads CASSLVAGGGEQYF. In nucleotides, the CDR3 is TGTGCCAGCAGCTTGGTAGCGGGAGGCGGCGAGCAGTACTTC.

The sample holds a few counts of this clone. The rearrangement uses TRBV5-5 and TRBJ2-7; 9 nucleotides align to TRBD2. In germline, CDR1 is SGHKS, CDR2 YYEKEE (reference sequence). The trim removed 0 bases at V and 5 bases at J, leaving 9 bases unmatched. This CDR3 has 16 residues. This chain's CDR3 is CASSLGVAGALDEQYF. The CDR3 nucleotides are TGTGCCAGCAGCTTGGGAGTAGCGGGGGCTTTGGACGAGCAGTACTTC.

The genes are TRBV20-1 and TRBJ1-2; D gene unclear. V gave up 5 bases and J gave up 4 bases, with 8 bases separating them. CDR1 is DFQATT and CDR2 is SNEGSKA in the germline V gene (reference sequence). The CDR3 has 11 residues. The CDR3 region is CSALTGYGYTF. CDR3 nucleotide sequence: TGCAGTGCTTTAACTGGCTATGGCTACACCTTC.

This clone was seen once. The V and J genes are TRBV19 and TRBJ2-3, with a tentative D call TRBD1 (6 bases). Germline loops: CDR1 LNHDA, CDR2 SQIVND (reference sequence). This CDR3 is built from 14 residues. Trimming pared 7 bases from V and 1 base from J, leaving 12 bases between. As DNA, the CDR3 is TGTGCCAGTAAGGGGGACGGTCGCACAGATACGCAGTATTTT. Translation gives CASKGDGRTDTQYF.

J is TRBJ2-7 and V is TRBV5-8; 8 nucleotides align to TRBD1. CDR3 length: 18 amino acids. V lost 4 bases to trimming and J lost 1 base; unmatched junction nucleotides: 16. CDR1 and CDR2 from the germline V gene are SGHTS and YDEGEE. CDR3 region: CASSTRRIGTGYSYEQYF. Here the CDR3 DNA reads TGTGCCAGCAGCACCCGTAGAATTGGGACAGGCTATTCCTACGAGCAGTACTTC.

V usage is TRBV25-1 and J usage is TRBJ1-4; D remains unclear. The germline V and J ends were trimmed by 3 bases and 5 bases, with 13 bases remaining between them. This CDR3 comprises 15 residues. From germline, CDR1 is MGHDK and CDR2 SYGVNS. The CDR3, as DNA: TGTGCCAGCAGTGACCCTAGCGGGTCGAATGAAAAACTGTTTTTT. Translation gives CASSDPSGSNEKLFF. The full variable domain, completed using reference TRBV25-1 and TRBJ1-4, is EADIYQTPRYLVIGTGKKITLECSQTMGHDKMYWYQQDPGMELHLIHYSYGVNSTEKGDLSSESTVSRIRTEHFPLTLESARPSHTSQYLCASSDPSGSNEKLFFGSGTQLSVL.

The chain employs TRBV6-1 and TRBJ2-2; TRBD2 is a possible D gene (6 bases). The CDR3 runs to 15 residues. The V end lost 1 base, the J end lost 4 bases, and 10 bases lay between the germline ends. CDR1 and CDR2 (germline): MNHNS, SASEGT. This CDR3 is CASSEVGGSTGELFF. The CDR3 bases are TGTGCCAGCAGTGAAGTCGGGGGAAGCACCGGGGAGCTGTTTTTT.

The CDR3 is CASRRYQETQYF. The DNA of the CDR3 is TGTGCCAGCCGCCGGTACCAAGAGACCCAGTACTTC. The gene calls are TRBV7-2 and TRBJ2-5; the D is unclear. This CDR3 is built from 12 residues. Germline CDR1 SGHTA, CDR2 FQGNSA. The V and J ends lost 8 bases and 0 bases respectively, with 7 bases between them.

A few counts support this clone. This CDR3 reads CASSPADGGHYEQYF. CDR3 coding DNA: TGTGCCAGCAGCCCAGCGGATGGGGGCCACTACGAGCAGTACTTC. The chain carries TRBV7-9 and TRBJ2-7; TRBD1 is a possible D gene (6 bases). The CDR3 contains 15 residues. V dropped 5 bases and J dropped 3 bases, with 17 bases sitting between them. From germline, CDR1 is SEHNR and CDR2 FQNEAQ (reference sequence). Complete variable domain (other parts from reference TRBV7-9 and TRBJ2-7): DTGVSQNPRHKITKRGQNVTFRCDPISEHNRLYWYRQTLGQGPEFLTYFQNEAQLEKSRLLSDRFSAERPKGSFSTLEIQRTEQGDSAMYLCASSPADGGHYEQYFGPGTRLTVT.

The V gene is TRBV13, the J gene TRBJ2-5, with 9 bases aligning to TRBD2. Gene TRBJ2-7 matches the end of the DNA better, so the J call may be wrong. The CDR3 sequence is 15 residues long. CDR1 and CDR2 from the germline V gene are PRHDT and FYEKMQ (reference sequence). CDR3 sequence (DNA): TGTGCCAGCAGCTCGACCGCGGGAGGGCACCGCGAGCAGTACTTC. Protein product: CASSSTAGGHREQYF.

This chain uses TRBV13 with TRBJ2-7; 10 nucleotides match TRBD1. The CDR3 loop spans 15 amino acids. Germline V gene data show CDR1 as PRHDT and CDR2 as FYEKMQ (reference sequence). V shed 4 bases, J shed 4 bases, and the junction held 7 bases outside the gene matches. CDR3 protein: CASSSGQGFGYEQYF. In DNA, the CDR3 is TGTGCCAGCAGCTCGGGACAGGGGTTCGGGTACGAGCAGTACTTC. Full variable domain (outside the CDR3, taken from reference TRBV13 and TRBJ2-7): AAGVIQSPRHLIKEKRETATLKCYPIPRHDTVYWYQQGPGQDPQFLISFYEKMQSDKGSIPDRFSAQQFSDYHSELNMSSLELGDSALYFCASSSGQGFGYEQYFGPGTRLTVT.

The chain joins TRBV7-9 to TRBJ1-4; D gene uncertain. This CDR3 has 12 residues. CDR1 SEHNR and CDR2 FQNEAQ come from the germline V gene (reference sequence). Deletions cut 0 bases from V and 10 bases from J, with 6 bases between. The CDR3 region is CASSLAAGKLFF. CDR3 DNA: TGTGCCAGCAGCTTAGCTGCGGGAAAACTGTTTTTT. Looking up the rest from reference TRBV7-9 and TRBJ1-4 gives the full variable domain: DTGVSQNPRHKITKRGQNVTFRCDPISEHNRLYWYRQTLGQGPEFLTYFQNEAQLEKSRLLSDRFSAERPKGSFSTLEIQRTEQGDSAMYLCASSLAAGKLFFGSGTQLSVL.